This T cell receptor (beta chain) was observed in a study of Graves' ophthalmopathy and Graves' hyperthyroidism. Using RNA transcripts, the TCR beta CDR3 regions were amplified. RT-PCR with HTBI primers came first, then second-round multiplex PCR. TCRdb passed the multiplex PCR reads through MiXCR, listing each CDR3 protein once. The table includes 200,000 to 250,000 distinct CDR3 sequences, roughly 21% detected once. Germline values: CDR1 MDHEN, CDR2 SYDVKM. With V trimmed by 3 bases and J by 3 bases, 4 bases remained unmatched. There are 16 residues in the CDR3. The specimen was peripheral blood. The TCR was taken from a woman between 45 and 65 years old with Graves' ophthalmopathy. This chain connects TRBV28 to TRBJ2-7; TRBD2 matches 14 bases. The CDR3 coding sequence is TGTGCCAGCAGTTTTAGGACTAGCGGGAGGAACTACGAGCAGTACTTC. This gives the protein CASSFRTSGRNYEQYF.